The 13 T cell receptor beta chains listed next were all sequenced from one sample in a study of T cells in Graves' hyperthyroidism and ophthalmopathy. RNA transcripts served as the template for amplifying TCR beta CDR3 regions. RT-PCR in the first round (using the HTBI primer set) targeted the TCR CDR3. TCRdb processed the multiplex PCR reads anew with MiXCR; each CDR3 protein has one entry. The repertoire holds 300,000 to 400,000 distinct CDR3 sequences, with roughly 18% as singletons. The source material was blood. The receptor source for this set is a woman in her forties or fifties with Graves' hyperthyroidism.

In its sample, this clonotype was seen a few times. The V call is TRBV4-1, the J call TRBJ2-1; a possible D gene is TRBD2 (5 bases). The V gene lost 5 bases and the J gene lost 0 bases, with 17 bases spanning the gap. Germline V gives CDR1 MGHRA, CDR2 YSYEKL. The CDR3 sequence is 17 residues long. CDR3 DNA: TGCGCCAGCAGCGTCTCCCCCGCTAGCCACTCCTACAATGAGCAGTTCTTC. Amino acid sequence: CASSVSPASHSYNEQFF.

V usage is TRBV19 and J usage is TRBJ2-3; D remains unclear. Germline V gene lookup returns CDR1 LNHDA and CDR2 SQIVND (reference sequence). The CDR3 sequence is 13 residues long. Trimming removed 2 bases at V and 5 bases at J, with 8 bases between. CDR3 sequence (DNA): TGTGCCAGTAGTATAAAAGTCGGAGATACGCAGTATTTT. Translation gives CASSIKVGDTQYF.

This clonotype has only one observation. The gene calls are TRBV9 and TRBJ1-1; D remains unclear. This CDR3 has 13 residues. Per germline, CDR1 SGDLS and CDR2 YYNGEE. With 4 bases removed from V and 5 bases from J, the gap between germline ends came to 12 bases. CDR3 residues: CASSNSQATEAFF. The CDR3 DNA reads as TGTGCCAGCAGCAACTCGCAAGCGACTGAAGCTTTCTTT.

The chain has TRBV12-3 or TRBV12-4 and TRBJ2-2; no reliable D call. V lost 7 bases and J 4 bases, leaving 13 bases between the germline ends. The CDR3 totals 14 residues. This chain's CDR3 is CASIFSTVTGELFF. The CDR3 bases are TGTGCCAGCATCTTCTCGACTGTCACCGGGGAGCTGTTTTTT.

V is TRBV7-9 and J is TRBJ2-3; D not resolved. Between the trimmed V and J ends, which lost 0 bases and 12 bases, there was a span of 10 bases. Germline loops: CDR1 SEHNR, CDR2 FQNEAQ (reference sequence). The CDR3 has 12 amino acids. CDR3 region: CASSLAWGFQYF. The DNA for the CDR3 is TGTGCCAGCAGCTTAGCGTGGGGATTCCAGTATTTT.

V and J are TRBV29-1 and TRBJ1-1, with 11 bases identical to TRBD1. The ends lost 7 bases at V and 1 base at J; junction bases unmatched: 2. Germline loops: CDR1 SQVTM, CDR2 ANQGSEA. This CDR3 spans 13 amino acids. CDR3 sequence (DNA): TGCAGCGGGGGGACAGGGGGGAACACTGAAGCTTTCTTT. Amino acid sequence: CSGGTGGNTEAFF.

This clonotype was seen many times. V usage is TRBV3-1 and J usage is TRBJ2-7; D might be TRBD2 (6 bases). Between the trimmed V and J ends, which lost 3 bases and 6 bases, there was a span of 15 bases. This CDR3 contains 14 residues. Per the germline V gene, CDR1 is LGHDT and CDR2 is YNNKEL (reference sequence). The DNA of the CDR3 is TGTGCCAGCAGCCATACCGGGACTCACTGCGAGCAGTACGTC. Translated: CASSHTGTHCEQYV.

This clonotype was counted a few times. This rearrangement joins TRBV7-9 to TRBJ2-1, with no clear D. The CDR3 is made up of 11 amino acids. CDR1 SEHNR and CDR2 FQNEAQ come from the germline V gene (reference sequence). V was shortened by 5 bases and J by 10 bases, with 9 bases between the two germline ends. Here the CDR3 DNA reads TGTGCCAGCAGCCCCACCTCCGAGCAGTTCTTC. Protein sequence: CASSPTSEQFF.

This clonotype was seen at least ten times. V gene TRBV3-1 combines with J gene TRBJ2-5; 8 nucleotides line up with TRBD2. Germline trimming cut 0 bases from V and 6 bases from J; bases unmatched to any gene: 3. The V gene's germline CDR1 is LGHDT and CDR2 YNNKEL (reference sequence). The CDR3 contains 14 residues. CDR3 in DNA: TGTGCCAGCAGCCAAGATATAGCGGGAAAGACCCAGTACTTC. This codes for CASSQDIAGKTQYF.

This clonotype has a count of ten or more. The DNA for the CDR3 is TGTGCCAGCAGATTGTTGACCTACGAGCAGTACGTC. The encoded protein is CASRLLTYEQYV. J is TRBJ2-7 and V is TRBV2; D is undetermined. The CDR3 covers 12 residues. V was clipped by 6 bases and J by 2 bases, with 8 bases between them. From germline, CDR1 is SNHLY and CDR2 FYNNEI.

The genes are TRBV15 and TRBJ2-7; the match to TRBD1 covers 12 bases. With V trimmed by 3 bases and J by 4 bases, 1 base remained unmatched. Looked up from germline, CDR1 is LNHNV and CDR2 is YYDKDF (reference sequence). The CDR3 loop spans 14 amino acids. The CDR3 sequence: CATSRGQGAYEQYV. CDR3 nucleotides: TGTGCCACCAGCAGGGGACAGGGGGCGTACGAGCAGTACGTC.

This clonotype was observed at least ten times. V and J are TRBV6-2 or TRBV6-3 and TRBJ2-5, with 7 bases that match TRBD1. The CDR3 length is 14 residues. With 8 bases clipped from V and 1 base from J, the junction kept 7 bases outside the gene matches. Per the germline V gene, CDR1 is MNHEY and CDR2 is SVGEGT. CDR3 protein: CASRRGQIQETQYF. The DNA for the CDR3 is TGTGCCAGCCGAAGGGGACAGATCCAAGAGACCCAGTACTTC.

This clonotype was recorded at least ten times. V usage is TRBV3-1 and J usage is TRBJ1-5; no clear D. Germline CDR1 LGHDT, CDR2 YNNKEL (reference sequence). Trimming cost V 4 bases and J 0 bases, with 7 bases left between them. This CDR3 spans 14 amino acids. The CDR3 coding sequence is TGTGCCAGCAGCCGATCAAATAGCAATCAGCCCCAGCATTTT. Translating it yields CASSRSNSNQPQHF.